The clone carrying this T cell receptor beta chain was detected only once. These data are taken from a study of shared clonotypes between healthy human individuals. Free of recent acute infections or vaccinations, the donors were healthy HIV-negative adults. The donor cohort consisted entirely of Caucasian adults residing in Nashville, Tennessee. The CDR3 is made up of 17 amino acids. V gave up 5 bases and J gave up 3 bases; unmatched junction bases: 14. Germline values: CDR1 SGHAT, CDR2 FQNNGV. This table comes from immunoSEQ multiplex PCR, and its TCRdb copy is limited to in-frame clones, with some not included. The data hold about 1.5 million clones, with approximately 98% observed a single time.

The sequence was collected from a man in his thirties or forties in good health. Sequencing was performed on naive CD4+ T cells sorted from blood. Subset described: CD45RA+ positively selected. This sequence joins TRBV11-2 and TRBJ2-7; 9 bases map to TRBD1. Here the CDR3 reads CASSPIIGTGIYYEQYF. Here the CDR3 DNA reads TGTGCCAGCAGCCCAATTATAGGGACAGGGATATACTACGAGCAGTACTTC.